The 3 T cell receptor beta chains in this list originate from one sample, sequenced in a study of siplizumab effects on memory and regulatory T cells. TCRdb's copy holds only in-frame clones and misses some; the assay was immunoSEQ multiplex PCR. Found here are some 100,000 clones, roughly 93% of them singletons; the top ten hold 5.5% to 7.5%. Input material: CD8+ T cells sorted from blood. The receptors come from a human donor in good health.

CDR3 loop: CASSLAVPDPNYGYTF. The CDR3 nucleotides are TGTGCCAGCAGCTTGGCGGTACCAGATCCAAACTATGGCTACACCTTC. The chain has TRBV5-6 and TRBJ1-2; D gene unclear. The CDR3 contains 16 residues. Looked up from germline, CDR1 is SGHDT and CDR2 is YYEEEE. V gave up 0 bases and J gave up 2 bases, with 14 bases separating them.

The chain links TRBV9 to TRBJ2-2; 10 positions match TRBD1. V shed 4 bases and J 5 bases; nucleotides not matched to a gene: 11. This CDR3 is 17 amino acids long. Germline V lookup: CDR1 SGDLS, CDR2 YYNGEE. CDR3 amino acids: CASSTHRTGGRTGELFF. The CDR3 nucleotides are TGTGCCAGCAGCACTCACAGGACAGGGGGTAGGACCGGGGAGCTGTTTTTT.

This chain joins TRBV7-2 and TRBJ1-5, with D unclear. Germline values: CDR1 SGHTA, CDR2 FQGNSA. V gave up 1 base and J gave up 1 base, with 8 bases separating them. The CDR3 runs to 15 residues. The CDR3 protein is CASSLEGPSNQPQHF. Written as DNA, the CDR3 is TGTGCCAGCAGCTTAGAGGGTCCGAGCAATCAGCCCCAGCATTTT.